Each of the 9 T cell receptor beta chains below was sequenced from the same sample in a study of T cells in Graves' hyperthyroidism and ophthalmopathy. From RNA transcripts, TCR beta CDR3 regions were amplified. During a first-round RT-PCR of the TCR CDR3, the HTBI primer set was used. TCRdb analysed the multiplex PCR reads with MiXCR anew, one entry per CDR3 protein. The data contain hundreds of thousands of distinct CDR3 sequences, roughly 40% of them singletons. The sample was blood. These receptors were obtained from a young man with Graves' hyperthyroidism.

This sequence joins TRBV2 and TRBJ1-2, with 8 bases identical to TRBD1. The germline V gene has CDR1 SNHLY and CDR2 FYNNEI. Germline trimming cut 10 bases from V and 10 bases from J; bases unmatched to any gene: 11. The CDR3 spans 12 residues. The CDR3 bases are TGTGCCACCTCGACCGGGACAGGCCACTACACCTTC. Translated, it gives CATSTGTGHYTF.

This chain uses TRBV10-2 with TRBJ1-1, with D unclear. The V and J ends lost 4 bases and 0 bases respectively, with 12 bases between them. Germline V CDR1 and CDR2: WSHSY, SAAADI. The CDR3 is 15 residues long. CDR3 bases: TGCGCCAGCAGTGCAGAAGGACTCTTGAACACTGAAGCTTTCTTT. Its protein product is CASSAEGLLNTEAFF.

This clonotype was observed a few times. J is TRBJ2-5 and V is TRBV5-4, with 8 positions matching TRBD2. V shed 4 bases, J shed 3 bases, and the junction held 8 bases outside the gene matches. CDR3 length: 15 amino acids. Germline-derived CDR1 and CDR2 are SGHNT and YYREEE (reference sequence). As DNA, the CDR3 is TGTGCCAGCAGCGCCGGACTAGCTCAAAAAGAGACCCAGTACTTC. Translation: CASSAGLAQKETQYF.

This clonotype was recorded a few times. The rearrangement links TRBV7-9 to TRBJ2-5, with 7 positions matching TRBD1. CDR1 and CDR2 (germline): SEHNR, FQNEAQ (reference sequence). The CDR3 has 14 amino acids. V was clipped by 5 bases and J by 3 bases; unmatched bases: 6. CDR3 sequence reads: CASSPEGTEETQYF. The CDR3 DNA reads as TGTGCCAGCAGCCCCGAGGGGACAGAAGAGACCCAGTACTTC.

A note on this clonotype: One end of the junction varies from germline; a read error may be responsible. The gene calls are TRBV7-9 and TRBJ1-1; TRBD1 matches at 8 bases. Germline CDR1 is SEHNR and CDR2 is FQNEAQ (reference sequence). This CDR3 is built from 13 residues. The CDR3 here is CASSRGHMTEAFF. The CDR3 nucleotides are TGCGCCAGCTCCAGGGGGCATATGACTGAAGCTTTCTTT.

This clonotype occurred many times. CDR3 residues: CASSTPTGGGETQYF. For the CDR3, the DNA is TGTGCCAGCAGTACTCCGACAGGGGGAGGTGAGACCCAGTACTTC. The J gene is TRBJ2-5, the V gene TRBV27; TRBD1 aligns across 9 bases. Germline V gene data show CDR1 as MNHEY and CDR2 as SMNVEV (reference sequence). This CDR3 has 15 amino acids. V gave up 5 bases and J gave up 5 bases; unmatched junction bases: 9.

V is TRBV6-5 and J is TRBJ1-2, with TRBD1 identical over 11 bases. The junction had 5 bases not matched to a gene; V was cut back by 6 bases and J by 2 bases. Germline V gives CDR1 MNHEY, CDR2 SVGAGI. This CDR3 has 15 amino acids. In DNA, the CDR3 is TGTGCCAGCAGGACCGGACAGGGGGCGAACTATGGCTACACCTTC. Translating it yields CASRTGQGANYGYTF.

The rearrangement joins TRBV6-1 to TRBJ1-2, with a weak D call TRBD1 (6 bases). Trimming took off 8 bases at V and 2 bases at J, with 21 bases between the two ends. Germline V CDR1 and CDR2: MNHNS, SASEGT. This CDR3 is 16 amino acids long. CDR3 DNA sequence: TGTGCCAGCTATCGGGGCCAGGGGCGCTTGAACTATGGCTACACCTTC. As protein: CASYRGQGRLNYGYTF.

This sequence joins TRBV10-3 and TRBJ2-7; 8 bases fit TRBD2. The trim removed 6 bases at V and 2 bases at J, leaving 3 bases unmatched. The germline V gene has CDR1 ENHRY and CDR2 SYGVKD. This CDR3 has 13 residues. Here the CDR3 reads CAIRPGLAYEQYF. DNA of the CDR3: TGTGCCATCAGACCGGGACTAGCCTACGAGCAGTACTTC.